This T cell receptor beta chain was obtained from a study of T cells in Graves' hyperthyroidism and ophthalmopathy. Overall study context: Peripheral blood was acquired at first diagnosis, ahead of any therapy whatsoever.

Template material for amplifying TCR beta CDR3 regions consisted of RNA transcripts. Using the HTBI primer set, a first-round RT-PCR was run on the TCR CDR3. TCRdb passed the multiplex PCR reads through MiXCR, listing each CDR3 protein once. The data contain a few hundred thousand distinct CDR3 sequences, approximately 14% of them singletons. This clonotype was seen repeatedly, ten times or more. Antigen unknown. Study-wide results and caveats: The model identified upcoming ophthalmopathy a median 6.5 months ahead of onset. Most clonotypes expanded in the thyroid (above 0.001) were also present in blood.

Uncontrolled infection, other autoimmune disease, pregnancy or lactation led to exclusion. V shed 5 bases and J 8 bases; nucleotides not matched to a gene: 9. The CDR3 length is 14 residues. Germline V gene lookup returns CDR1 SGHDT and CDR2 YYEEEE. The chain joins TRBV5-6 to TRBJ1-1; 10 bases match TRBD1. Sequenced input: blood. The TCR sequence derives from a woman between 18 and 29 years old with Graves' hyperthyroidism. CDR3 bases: TGTGCCAGCAGTTTTACACCGGGACAGGGGGAAGCTTTCTTT. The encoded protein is CASSFTPGQGEAFF.